The clone carrying this TCR beta chain appeared a few times. Its target is not known. PCR amplification relied on 60 Vbeta primers (plus 13 Jbeta primers). The table came from immunoSEQ multiplex PCR; TCRdb's copy has only in-frame clones and leaves some out. The sample contains more than 110,000 clones, around 79% of which appear only once. The sample comes from a study of cytomegalovirus exposure and HLA in healthy donors. Findings and caveats of the study: As a later analysis showed, a missense DCLRE1C variant was linked to trimming of TCR beta V- and J-genes.

The CDR3 runs to 14 residues. CDR1 and CDR2 from the germline V gene are MGHDK and SYGVNS. Trimming pared 1 base from V and 4 bases from J, leaving 11 bases between. The TCR comes from a male donor in good health and CMV-seronegative. This sequence joins TRBV25-1 and TRBJ2-7; weak D call: TRBD2 (5 bases). Sequencing was carried out using PBMCs. The CDR3 here is CASSEWVEGYEQYF. The DNA for the CDR3 is TGTGCCAGCAGTGAATGGGTCGAGGGATACGAGCAGTACTTC.